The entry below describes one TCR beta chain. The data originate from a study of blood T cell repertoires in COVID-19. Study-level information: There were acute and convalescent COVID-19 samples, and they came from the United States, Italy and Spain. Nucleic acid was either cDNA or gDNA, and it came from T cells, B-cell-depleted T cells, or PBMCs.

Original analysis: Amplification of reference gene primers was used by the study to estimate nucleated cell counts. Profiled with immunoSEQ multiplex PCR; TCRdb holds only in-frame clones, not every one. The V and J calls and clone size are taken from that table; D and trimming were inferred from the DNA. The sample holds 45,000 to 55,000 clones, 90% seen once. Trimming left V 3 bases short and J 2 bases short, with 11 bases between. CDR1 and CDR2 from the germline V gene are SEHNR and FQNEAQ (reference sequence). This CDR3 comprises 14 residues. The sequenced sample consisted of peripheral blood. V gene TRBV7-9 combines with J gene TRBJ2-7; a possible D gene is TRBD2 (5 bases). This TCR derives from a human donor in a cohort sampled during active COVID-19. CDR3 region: CASSLTGRPYEQYF. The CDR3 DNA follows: TGTGCCAGCAGCTTGACGGGAAGACCCTACGAGCAGTACTTC.